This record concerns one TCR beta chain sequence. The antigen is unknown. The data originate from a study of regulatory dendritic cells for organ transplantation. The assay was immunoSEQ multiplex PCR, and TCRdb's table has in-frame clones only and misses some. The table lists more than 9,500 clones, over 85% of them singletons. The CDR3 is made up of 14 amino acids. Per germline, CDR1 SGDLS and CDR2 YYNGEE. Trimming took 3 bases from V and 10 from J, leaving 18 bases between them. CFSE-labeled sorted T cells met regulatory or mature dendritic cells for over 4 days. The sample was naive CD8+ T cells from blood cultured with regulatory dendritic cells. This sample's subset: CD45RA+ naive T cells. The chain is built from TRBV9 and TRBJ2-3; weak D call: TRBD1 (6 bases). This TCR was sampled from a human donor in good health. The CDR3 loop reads CASSGRDNRMAQYF. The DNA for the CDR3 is TGTGCCAGCAGCGGACGGGACAACCGAATGGCGCAGTATTTT. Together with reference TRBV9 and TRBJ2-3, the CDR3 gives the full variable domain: DSGVTQTPKHLITATGQRVTLRCSPRSGDLSVYWYQQSLDQGLQFLIQYYNGEERAKGNILERFSAQQFPDLHSELNLSSLELGDSALYFCASSGRDNRMAQYFGPGTRLTVL.